Described below is a single T cell receptor (beta chain) sequence and its context. Its antigen remains unidentified. The record originates from a study of cytomegalovirus exposure and HLA in healthy donors. In the study overall: Unique TCRs from HLA-typed donors, 70 million to 100 million of them, were held in an early data release.

Primers: 60 Vbeta forward and 13 Jbeta reverse. Source study methods: In a later analysis, of around 80 million unique beta chains, roughly 9.9 million appeared in at least two donors. TCRdb's copy holds only in-frame clones and misses some; the assay was immunoSEQ multiplex PCR. Clonal size and the V and J genes are those of that table, whereas D and trimming came from the DNA. Of over 100,000 clones detected, approximately 82% appear once; the ten largest clones hold about a fifth. V lost 0 bases and J 3 bases, leaving 13 bases between the germline ends. Per germline, CDR1 SGHRS and CDR2 YFSETQ. The CDR3 runs 15 residues. Whole-study findings and limits: A later analysis linked a missense variant in DCLRE1C to the trimming of TCR beta V and J genes.

Material: PBMCs. This rearrangement joins TRBV5-1 to TRBJ2-7, with D possibly TRBD1 on 5 matching bases. The sequence was obtained from a young man in good health and CMV-seropositive. CDR3 loop: CASSLAQGTRYEQYF. In DNA form, the CDR3 reads TGCGCCAGCAGCTTGGCCCAGGGAACGCGCTACGAGCAGTACTTC.